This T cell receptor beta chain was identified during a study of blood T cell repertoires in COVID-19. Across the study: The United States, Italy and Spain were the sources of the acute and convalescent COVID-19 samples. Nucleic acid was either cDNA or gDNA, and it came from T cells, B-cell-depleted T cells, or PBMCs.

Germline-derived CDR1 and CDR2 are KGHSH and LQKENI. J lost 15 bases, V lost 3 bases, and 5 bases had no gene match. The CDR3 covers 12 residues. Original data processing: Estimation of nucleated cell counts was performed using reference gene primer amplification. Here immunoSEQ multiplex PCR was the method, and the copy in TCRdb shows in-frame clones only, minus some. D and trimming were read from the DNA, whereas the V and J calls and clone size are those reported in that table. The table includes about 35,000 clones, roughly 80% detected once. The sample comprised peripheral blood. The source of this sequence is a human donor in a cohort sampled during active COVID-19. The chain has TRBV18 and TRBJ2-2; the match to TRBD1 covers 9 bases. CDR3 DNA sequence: TGTGCCAGCTCACCCCGACAGGGGGGTGTGTTTTTT. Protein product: CASSPRQGGVFF. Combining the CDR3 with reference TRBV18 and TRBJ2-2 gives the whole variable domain NAGVMQNPRHLVRRRGQEARLRCSPMKGHSHVYWYRQLPEEGLKFMVYLQKENIIDESGMPKERFSAEFPKEGPSILRIQQVVRGDSAAYFCASSPRQGGVFFGEGSRLTVL.